This TCR beta chain was found in a study of Ad26.COV2.S vaccination and SARS-CoV-2 variants. Study-level information: As a participant in COV1001, the donor was in the Ad26.COV2.S trial arm. Donor got 5x10^10 or 1x10^11 viral particles of Ad26.COV2.S. Study-wide results and limits: Possibly, TCR breadth and depth analyses underestimated total T cell responses. Reportedly, spike-specific CD8+ and CD4+ T cell responses achieved substantial breadth once vaccination had taken place.

Deletions cut 0 bases from V and 0 bases from J, with 9 bases between. Germline-derived CDR1 and CDR2 are SGDLS and YYNGEE. This CDR3 region has 15 residues. Treatment given: roughly 19 received Ad26.COV2.S at low or high dose, single or two shots; 5 received placebo; per-sample allocation not given. All samples were drawn on day 63, counting from the first vaccine or placebo injection. As concerns this clone: Antigen: not known.

This table comes from immunoSEQ multiplex PCR, and its TCRdb copy is limited to in-frame clones, with some not included. This table holds some 640,000 clones, roughly nine tenths found once. This chain joins TRBV9 and TRBJ2-5; D possibly corresponds to TRBD2 (5 bases). The TCR was taken from a person between 18 and 59 years old who received the Ad26.COV2.S COVID-19 vaccine or a placebo. The sequencing here drew on peripheral blood, taken in a trial of Ad26.COV2.S vaccine versus placebo. Here the CDR3 reads CASSVAGNNQETQYF. Here the CDR3 DNA reads TGTGCCAGCAGCGTAGCGGGGAACAACCAAGAGACCCAGTACTTC.